This TCR beta chain was documented in a study of T cell repertoires in cytomegalovirus infection. Study background: The public TCR beta signatures pointed to both CMV infection and matching HLA type.

Each CDR3 protein gets one entry after TCRdb re-called the reads with MiXCR. Of some 940,000 distinct CDR3 sequences in the sample, roughly 30% are singletons; the top ten hold 11% to 15%. This clonotype was counted a few times. Antigen specificity is unknown. Germline-derived CDR1 and CDR2 are LNHNV and YYDKDF (reference sequence). V lost 6 bases and J 2 bases, leaving 16 bases between the germline ends. This CDR3 contains 15 residues. Points from the study as a whole: Dominating the ex vivo response were HLA-C-restricted CMV-specific TCR beta clonotypes. The cumulative frequency of public TCR beta families identified carriers of CMV plus the relevant HLA.

V is TRBV15 and J is TRBJ1-1, with D possibly TRBD1 on 6 matching bases. The sample consisted of cultured CD8+ T cells from PBMCs, taken from culture after CMV antigen stimulation. The sequence came from a human donor in good health (CMV status not recorded). Some clones in this sample may be carry-over from other donors' samples. CDR3 region: CATRGGTGINTEAFF. The CDR3 DNA reads TGTGCCACCAGGGGGGGAACAGGGATTAACACTGAAGCTTTCTTT.